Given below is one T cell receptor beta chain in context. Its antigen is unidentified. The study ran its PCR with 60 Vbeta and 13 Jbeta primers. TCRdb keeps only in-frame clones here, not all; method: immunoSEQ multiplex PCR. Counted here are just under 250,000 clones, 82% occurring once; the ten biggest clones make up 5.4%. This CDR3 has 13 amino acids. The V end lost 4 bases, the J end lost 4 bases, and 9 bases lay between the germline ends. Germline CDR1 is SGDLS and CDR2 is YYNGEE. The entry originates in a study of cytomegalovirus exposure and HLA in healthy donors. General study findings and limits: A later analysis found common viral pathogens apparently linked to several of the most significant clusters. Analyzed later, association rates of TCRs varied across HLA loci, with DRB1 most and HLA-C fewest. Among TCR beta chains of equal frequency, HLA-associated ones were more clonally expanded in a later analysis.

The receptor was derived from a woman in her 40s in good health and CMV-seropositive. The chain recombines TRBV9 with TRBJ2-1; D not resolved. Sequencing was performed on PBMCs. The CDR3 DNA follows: TGTGCCAGCAGCCTACGAGTGTACAATGAGCAGTTCTTC. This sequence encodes CASSLRVYNEQFF. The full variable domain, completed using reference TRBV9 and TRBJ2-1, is DSGVTQTPKHLITATGQRVTLRCSPRSGDLSVYWYQQSLDQGLQFLIQYYNGEERAKGNILERFSAQQFPDLHSELNLSSLELGDSALYFCASSLRVYNEQFFGPGTRLTVL.